This T cell receptor beta chain was sequenced in a study of T cell repertoires in cytomegalovirus infection (dated by TCRdb to about 2019). As for the study more broadly: The HLA type of each donor mattered for the analysis, because public TCR beta signatures pointed to carriage of CMV infection along with the matching HLA type.

This clonotype has a count of ten or more. Its antigen target is currently unknown. No base-level quality is on record; no much larger clone is a single base apart. Trimmed from V: 5 bases; trimmed from J: 3 bases; junction bases lacking a gene match: 4. Taken from cysteine to phenylalanine, the CDR3 has 14 residues. Only CDR3 DNA is held: 42 bases, read in frame from base 1. What the study reported, not specific to this receptor: In the ex vivo response, HLA-C-restricted CMV-specific TCR beta clonotypes were dominant, and in two of eight donors the single most frequent clonotype came from this HLA-C-restricted group. In both this cohort and an independent roughly 350-donor cohort, the cumulative frequency of public TCR beta family members distinguished carriers of CMV infection plus the relevant HLA type.

The data were produced on an Illumina HiSeq 1500. The public reads were quality trimmed at Q25 with fastp and then assembled into clones with MiXCR by TCRdb, keeping productive beta chains. CDR3 protein duplicates are merged, each entry listing the most common genes and DNA. The sample profile shows some 300,000 distinct CDR3 sequences; roughly 13% of them were found once. Around 8.1% of the sample is taken by the ten largest. Material for sequencing was PBMCs. The TCR sequence derives from a human donor in good health (CMV status not recorded). Some clones in this sample may be carry-over from other donors' samples. The chain joins TRBV12-3 or TRBV12-4 to TRBJ1-1; TRBD1 lines up with 9 middle nucleotides. The nucleotide sequence reads TGTGCCAGCAGTGAACAGGGGGCGGACACTGAAGCTTTCTTT. Its amino acids are CASSEQGADTEAFF.